Detailed here is one T cell receptor (beta chain). Other DNA sequences in the sample encode the same CDR3. This sample is part of a study of blood T cell repertoires in COVID-19. Measured with immunoSEQ multiplex PCR; TCRdb has only the in-frame clones, and not every one. The sample has some 210,000 clones; 75% to 90% are singletons. Germline CDR1 and CDR2: SGHKS and YYEKEE (reference sequence). CDR3 length equals 14 residues. Trimming took 6 bases from V and 5 from J; bases not matched to a gene: 9. The rearrangement joins TRBV5-5 to TRBJ2-5; 8 nucleotides align to TRBD2. What was sequenced was peripheral blood. The receptor comes from a woman aged 40 to 55 with acute or convalescent COVID-19. CDR3 DNA: TGTGCCAGCAAGACCGGGGGGGGCGGGGAGACCCAGTACTTC. Amino acid sequence: CASKTGGGGETQYF.